The source of this T cell receptor (beta chain) is a study of shared clonotypes between healthy human individuals. Study details: Each donor contributed plates that comprised three CD4 naive, three CD4 memory, two CD8 naive and one CD8 memory.

Sequenced by immunoSEQ multiplex PCR; TCRdb stores in-frame clones only, minus some. The sample has more than 1.2 million clones, approximately 98.5% seen once; the top ten hold around 0.38%. The CDR3 sequence is 11 residues long. Germline lookup yields CDR1 LGHNT and CDR2 FRNRAP. With V trimmed by 1 base and J by 12 bases, 1 base remained unmatched. This clonotype originated in a man in his thirties or forties in good health. The chain joins TRBV12-5 to TRBJ2-7; 9 nucleotides line up with TRBD1. The sequencing sample was made of naive CD4+ T cells sorted from blood. Documented subset: CD45RA+ positively selected. CDR3 protein: CASGLGDRVYF. CDR3 nucleotide sequence: TGTGCTAGTGGTTTGGGGGACAGGGTGTACTTC.